One sample yielded the 7 T cell receptor beta chains listed below, sequenced in a study of long-term antiretroviral therapy in people with HIV. immunoSEQ v3.0 was run at survey level. Sequenced by immunoSEQ multiplex PCR; TCRdb stores in-frame clones only, minus some. The sample records about 21,000 clones, around 89% being singletons. Sequencing was performed on unsorted PBMCs, taken 2.3 years after starting antiretroviral therapy. Receptor source: a man in his fifties or sixties with HIV.

V gene TRBV9 combines with J gene TRBJ2-3; tentative D call: TRBD1 (5 bases). The V end lost 0 bases, the J end lost 8 bases, and 19 bases lay between the germline ends. Germline loops: CDR1 SGDLS, CDR2 YYNGEE. This CDR3 comprises 16 residues. DNA for the CDR3: TGTGCCAGCAGCGTAGAGGCACAACCCGTTAGGGGTACGCAGTATTTT. It yields the protein CASSVEAQPVRGTQYF.

The chain links TRBV7-2 to TRBJ2-3; D is undetermined. With 3 bases removed from V and 2 bases from J, the gap between germline ends came to 15 bases. This CDR3 is built from 16 residues. CDR1 SGHTA and CDR2 FQGNSA come from the germline V gene. The CDR3 is CASSLVTSAITDTQYF. The DNA for the CDR3 is TGTGCCAGCAGCTTGGTTACCAGCGCCATCACAGATACGCAGTATTTT.

The rearrangement links TRBV11-3 to TRBJ2-1, with 9 positions matching TRBD1. This CDR3 contains 15 residues. Germline V gene lookup returns CDR1 SGHNT and CDR2 YENEEA. The J segment lost 2 bases and the V segment lost 5 bases, leaving 4 bases of the junction unmatched. DNA of the CDR3: TGTGCCAGCAGCCTGGGACAGGGTACCTACAATGAGCAGTTCTTC. It codes for CASSLGQGTYNEQFF.

The J gene is TRBJ2-2, the V gene TRBV7-3; D perhaps matches TRBD1 (5 bases). The V gene lost 3 bases and the J gene lost 2 bases, with 10 bases spanning the gap. Germline values: CDR1 SGHTA, CDR2 FQGTGA. CDR3 length: 15 residues. For the CDR3, the DNA is TGTGCCAGCAGCTTGTCCAGGGATAACACCGGGGAGCTGTTTTTT. Translating it yields CASSLSRDNTGELFF.

The chain carries TRBV10-2 and TRBJ2-7; 11 nucleotides line up with TRBD2. Germline values: CDR1 WSHSY, CDR2 SAAADI. The CDR3 has 15 residues. Trimming took 6 bases from V and 2 from J; bases not matched to a gene: 6. The CDR3 spells CASSTNSGGAYEQYF. The DNA for the CDR3 is TGCGCCAGCAGCACGAATAGCGGGGGGGCCTACGAGCAGTACTTC.

The rearrangement joins TRBV19 to TRBJ2-2; TRBD2 might be the D (6 bases). Germline CDR1 and CDR2: LNHDA and SQIVND (reference sequence). V was cut by 5 bases and J by 3 bases, with 10 bases left in between. The CDR3 totals 14 residues. The CDR3 spells CASSGGSYTGELFF. For the CDR3, the DNA is TGTGCCAGTAGTGGGGGGTCATACACCGGGGAGCTGTTTTTT.

The V call is TRBV6-6, the J call TRBJ2-1; 13 bases agree with TRBD2. The CDR3 is made up of 16 amino acids. V lost 0 bases and J lost 7; bases outside the gene matches: 3. Germline-derived CDR1 and CDR2 are MNHNY and SVGAGI (reference sequence). The CDR3 DNA sequence: TGTGCCAGCAGTTACTCGGGACTAGCGGGGAATAATGAGCAGTTCTTC. Translation: CASSYSGLAGNNEQFF.